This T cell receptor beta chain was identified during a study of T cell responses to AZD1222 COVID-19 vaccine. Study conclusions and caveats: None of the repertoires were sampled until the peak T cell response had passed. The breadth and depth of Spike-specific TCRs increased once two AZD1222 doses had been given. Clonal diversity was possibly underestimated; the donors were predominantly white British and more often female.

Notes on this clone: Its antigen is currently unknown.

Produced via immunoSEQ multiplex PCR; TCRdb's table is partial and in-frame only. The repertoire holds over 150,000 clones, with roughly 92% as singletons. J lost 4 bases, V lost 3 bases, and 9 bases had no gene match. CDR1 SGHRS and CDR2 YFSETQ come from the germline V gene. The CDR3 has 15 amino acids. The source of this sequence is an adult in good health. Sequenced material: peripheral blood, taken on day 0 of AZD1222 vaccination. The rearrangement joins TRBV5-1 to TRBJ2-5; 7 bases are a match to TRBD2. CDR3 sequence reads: CASSWIREGRETQYF. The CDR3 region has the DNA TGCGCCAGCAGCTGGATAAGGGAGGGAAGAGAGACCCAGTACTTC.